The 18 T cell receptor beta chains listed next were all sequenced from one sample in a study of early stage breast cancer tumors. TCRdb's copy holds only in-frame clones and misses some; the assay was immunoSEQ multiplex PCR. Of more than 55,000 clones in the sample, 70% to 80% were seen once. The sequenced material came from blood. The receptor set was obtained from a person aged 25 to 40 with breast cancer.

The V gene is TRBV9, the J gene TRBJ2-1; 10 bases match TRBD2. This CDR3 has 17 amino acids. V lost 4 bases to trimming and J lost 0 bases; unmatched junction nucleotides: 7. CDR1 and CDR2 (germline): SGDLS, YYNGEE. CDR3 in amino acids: CASSSRTSGSSYNEQFF. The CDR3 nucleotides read TGTGCCAGCAGCTCCCGGACTAGCGGAAGCTCCTACAATGAGCAGTTCTTC.

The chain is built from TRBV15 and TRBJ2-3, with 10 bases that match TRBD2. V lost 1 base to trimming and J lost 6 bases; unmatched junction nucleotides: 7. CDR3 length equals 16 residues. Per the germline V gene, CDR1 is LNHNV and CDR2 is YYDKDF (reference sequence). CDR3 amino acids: CATSRAQREGLDTQYF. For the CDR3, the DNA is TGTGCCACCAGCAGAGCCCAGCGGGAGGGCCTGGATACGCAGTATTTT.

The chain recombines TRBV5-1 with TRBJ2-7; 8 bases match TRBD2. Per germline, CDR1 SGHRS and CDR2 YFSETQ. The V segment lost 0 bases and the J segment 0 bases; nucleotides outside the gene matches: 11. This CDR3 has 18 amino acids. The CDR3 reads CASSLAPGGAWSSYEQYF. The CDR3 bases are TGCGCCAGCAGCTTGGCTCCGGGAGGGGCCTGGAGCTCCTACGAGCAGTACTTC.

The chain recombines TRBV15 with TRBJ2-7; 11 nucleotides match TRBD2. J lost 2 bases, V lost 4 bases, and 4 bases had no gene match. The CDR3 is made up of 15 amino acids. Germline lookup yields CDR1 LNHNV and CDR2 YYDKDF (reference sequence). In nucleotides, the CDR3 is TGTGCCACCAGCATCCAGACTAGCGGGACCTACGAGCAGTACTTC. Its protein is CATSIQTSGTYEQYF. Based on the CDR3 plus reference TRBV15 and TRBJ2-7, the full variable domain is DAMVIQNPRYQVTQFGKPVTLSCSQTLNHNVMYWYQQKSSQAPKLLFHYYDKDFNNEADTPDNFQSRRPNTSFCFLDIRSPGLGDTAMYLCATSIQTSGTYEQYFGPGTRLTVT.

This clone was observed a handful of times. CDR3 protein: CASSYQGARYEQYF. CDR3 DNA sequence: TGTGCCAGCAGCTATCAGGGGGCGCGATACGAGCAGTACTTC. V usage is TRBV6-5 and J usage is TRBJ2-7, with 8 bases matching TRBD1. Trimming cost V 6 bases and J 4 bases; bases outside gene matches: 8. The CDR3 loop spans 14 amino acids. Looked up from germline, CDR1 is MNHEY and CDR2 is SVGAGI.

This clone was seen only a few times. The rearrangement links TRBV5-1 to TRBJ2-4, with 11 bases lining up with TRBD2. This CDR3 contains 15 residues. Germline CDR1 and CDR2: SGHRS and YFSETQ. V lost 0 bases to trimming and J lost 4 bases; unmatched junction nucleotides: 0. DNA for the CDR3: TGCGCCAGCAGCTTGGGACTAGCGGGGAAAAACATTCAGTACTTC. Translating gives CASSLGLAGKNIQYF. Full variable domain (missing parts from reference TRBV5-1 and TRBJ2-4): KAGVTQTPRYLIKTRGQQVTLSCSPISGHRSVSWYQQTPGQGLQFLFEYFSETQRNKGNFPGRFSGRQFSNSRSEMNVSTLELGDSALYLCASSLGLAGKNIQYFGAGTRLSVL.

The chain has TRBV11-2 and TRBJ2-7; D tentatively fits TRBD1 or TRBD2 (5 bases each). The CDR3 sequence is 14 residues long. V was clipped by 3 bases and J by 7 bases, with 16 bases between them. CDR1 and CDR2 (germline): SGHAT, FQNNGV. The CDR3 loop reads CASSFSGATFEQYF. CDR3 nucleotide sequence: TGTGCCAGCAGCTTTTCCGGGGCCACATTTGAGCAGTACTTC. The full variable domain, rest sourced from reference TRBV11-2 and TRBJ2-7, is EAGVAQSPRYKIIEKRQSVAFWCNPISGHATLYWYQQILGQGPKLLIQFQNNGVVDDSQLPKDRFSAERLKGVDSTLKIQPAKLEDSAVYLCASSFSGATFEQYFGPGTRLTVT.

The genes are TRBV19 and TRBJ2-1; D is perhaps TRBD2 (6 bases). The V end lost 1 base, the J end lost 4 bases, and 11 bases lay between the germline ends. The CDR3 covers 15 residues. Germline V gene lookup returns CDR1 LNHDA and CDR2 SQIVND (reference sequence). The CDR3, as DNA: TGTGCCAGTAGTATAGCCAGCGGGTCGTACAATGAGCAGTTCTTC. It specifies CASSIASGSYNEQFF.

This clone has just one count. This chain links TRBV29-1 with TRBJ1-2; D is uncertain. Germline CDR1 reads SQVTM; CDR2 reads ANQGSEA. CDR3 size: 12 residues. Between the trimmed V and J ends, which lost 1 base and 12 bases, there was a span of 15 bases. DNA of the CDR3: TGCAGCGTTGAAGGAGGACGGGGATCCAACACCTTC. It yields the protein CSVEGGRGSNTF.

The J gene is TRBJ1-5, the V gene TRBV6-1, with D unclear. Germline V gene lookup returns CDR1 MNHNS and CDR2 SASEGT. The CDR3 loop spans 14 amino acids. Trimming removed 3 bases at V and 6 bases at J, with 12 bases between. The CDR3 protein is CASSDVNRGQPQHF. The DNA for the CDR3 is TGTGCCAGCAGTGATGTGAATAGAGGTCAGCCCCAGCATTTT.

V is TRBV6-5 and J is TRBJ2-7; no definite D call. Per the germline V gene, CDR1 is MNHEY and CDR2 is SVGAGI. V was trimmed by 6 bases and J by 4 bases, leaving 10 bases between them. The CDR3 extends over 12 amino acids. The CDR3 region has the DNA TGTGCCAGCAGCCGTAACGTTTACGAGCAGTACTTC. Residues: CASSRNVYEQYF.

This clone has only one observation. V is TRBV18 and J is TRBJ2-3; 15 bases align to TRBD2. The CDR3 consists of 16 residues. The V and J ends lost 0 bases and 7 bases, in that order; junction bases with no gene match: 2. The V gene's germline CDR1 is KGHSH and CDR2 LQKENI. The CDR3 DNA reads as TGTGCCAGCTCACCACCGGGACTAGCGGGAGGAAATACGCAGTATTTT. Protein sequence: CASSPPGLAGGNTQYF.

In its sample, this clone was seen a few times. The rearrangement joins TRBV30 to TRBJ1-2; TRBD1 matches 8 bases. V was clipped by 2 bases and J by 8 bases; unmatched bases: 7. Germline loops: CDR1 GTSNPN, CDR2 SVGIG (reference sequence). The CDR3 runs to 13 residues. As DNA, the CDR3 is TGTGCCTGGAGTCAGGACAGGGCAGGCGGCTACACCTTC. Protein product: CAWSQDRAGGYTF.

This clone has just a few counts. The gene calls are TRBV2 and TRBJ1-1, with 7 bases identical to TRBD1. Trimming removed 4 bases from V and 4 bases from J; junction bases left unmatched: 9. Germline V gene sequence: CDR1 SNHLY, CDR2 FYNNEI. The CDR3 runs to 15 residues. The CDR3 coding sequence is TGTGCCAGCAGTGTTCCAGGGGGAGGATTCACTGAAGCTTTCTTT. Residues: CASSVPGGGFTEAFF. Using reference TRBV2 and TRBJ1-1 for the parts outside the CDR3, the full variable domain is EPEVTQTPSHQVTQMGQEVILRCVPISNHLYFYWYRQILGQKVEFLVSFYNNEISEKSEIFDDQFSVERPDGSNFTLKIRSTKLEDSAMYFCASSVPGGGFTEAFFGQGTRLTVV.

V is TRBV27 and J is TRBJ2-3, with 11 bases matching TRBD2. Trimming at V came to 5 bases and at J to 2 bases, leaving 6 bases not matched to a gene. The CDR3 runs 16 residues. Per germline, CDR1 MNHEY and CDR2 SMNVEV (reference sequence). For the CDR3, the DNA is TGTGCCAGCAGTAGTGAGACTAGCGGGGTCACAGATACGCAGTATTTT. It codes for CASSSETSGVTDTQYF.

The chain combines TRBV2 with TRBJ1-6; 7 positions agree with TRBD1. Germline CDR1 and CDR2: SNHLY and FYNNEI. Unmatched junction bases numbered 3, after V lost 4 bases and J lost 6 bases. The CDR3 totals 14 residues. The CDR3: CASSVGQANSPLHF. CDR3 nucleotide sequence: TGTGCCAGCAGTGTCGGACAGGCTAATTCACCCCTCCACTTT.

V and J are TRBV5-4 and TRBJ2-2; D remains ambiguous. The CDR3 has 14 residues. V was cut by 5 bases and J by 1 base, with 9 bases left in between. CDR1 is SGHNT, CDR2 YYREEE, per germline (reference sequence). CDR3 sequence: CASRSDLNTGELFF. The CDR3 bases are TGTGCCAGCAGGTCCGACTTGAACACCGGGGAGCTGTTTTTT.

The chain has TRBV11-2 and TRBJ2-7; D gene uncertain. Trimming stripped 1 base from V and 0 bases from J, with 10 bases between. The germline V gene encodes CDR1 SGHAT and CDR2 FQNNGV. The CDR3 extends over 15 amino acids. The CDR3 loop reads CASSLAARVSYEQYF. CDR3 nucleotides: TGTGCCAGCAGCTTAGCCGCCCGGGTCTCCTACGAGCAGTACTTC.